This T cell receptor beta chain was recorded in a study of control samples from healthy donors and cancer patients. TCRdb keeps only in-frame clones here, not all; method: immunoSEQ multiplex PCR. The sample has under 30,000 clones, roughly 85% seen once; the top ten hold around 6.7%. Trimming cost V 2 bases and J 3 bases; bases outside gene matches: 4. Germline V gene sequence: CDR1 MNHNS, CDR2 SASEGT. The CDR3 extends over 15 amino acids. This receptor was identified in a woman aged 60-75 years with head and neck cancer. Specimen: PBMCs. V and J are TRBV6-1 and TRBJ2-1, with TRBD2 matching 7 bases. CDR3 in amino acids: CASSEFAGDYNEQFF. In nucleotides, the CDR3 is TGTGCCAGCAGTGAATTTGCGGGGGACTACAATGAGCAGTTCTTC.